The clone carrying this T cell receptor (beta chain) was seen many times. Construction of the TCRbeta library involved unique molecular identifiers. TCRdb called the PCR reads again in MiXCR, with one record for every CDR3 protein. There are about half a million distinct CDR3 sequences in the sample; 9.5% to 15% occur only once, and less than 6.5% lies in the top ten. The data are from a study of T-cell reconstitution after alpha-beta-depleted transplantation in children. This CDR3 region has 13 residues. V gave up 9 bases and J gave up 2 bases, with 12 bases separating them. Germline V gene sequence: CDR1 ENHRY, CDR2 SYGVKD.

This TCR was recovered from a human donor who donated a stem cell graft to a child with combined immunodeficiency. The chain couples TRBV10-3 to TRBJ2-3; D gene ambiguous. Material: PBMCs from the stem cell graft donor, obtained from the stem cell graft. This CDR3 reads CAIRASDTDTQYF. CDR3 sequence (DNA): TGTGCCATAAGAGCCTCGGACACAGATACGCAGTATTTT.